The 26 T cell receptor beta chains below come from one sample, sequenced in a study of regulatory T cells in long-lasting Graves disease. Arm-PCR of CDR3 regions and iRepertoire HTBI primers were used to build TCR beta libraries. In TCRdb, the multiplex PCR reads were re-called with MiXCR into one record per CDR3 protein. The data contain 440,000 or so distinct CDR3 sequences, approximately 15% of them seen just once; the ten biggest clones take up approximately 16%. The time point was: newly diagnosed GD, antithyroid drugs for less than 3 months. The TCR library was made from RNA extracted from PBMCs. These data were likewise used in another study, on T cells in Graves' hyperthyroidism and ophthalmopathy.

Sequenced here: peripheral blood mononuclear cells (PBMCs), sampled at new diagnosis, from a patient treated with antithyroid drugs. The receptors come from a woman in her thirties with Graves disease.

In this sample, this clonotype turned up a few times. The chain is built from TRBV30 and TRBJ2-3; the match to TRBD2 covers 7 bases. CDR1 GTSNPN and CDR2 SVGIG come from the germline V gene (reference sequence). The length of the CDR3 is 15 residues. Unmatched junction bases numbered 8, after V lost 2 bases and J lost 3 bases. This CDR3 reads CAWSKVAGYTDTQYF. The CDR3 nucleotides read TGTGCCTGGAGTAAAGTAGCGGGCTATACAGATACGCAGTATTTT.

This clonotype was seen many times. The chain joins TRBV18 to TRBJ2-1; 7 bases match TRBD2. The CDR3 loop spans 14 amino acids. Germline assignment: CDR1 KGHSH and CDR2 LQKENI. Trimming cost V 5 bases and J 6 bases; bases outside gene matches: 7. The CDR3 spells CASSFVGRANEQFF. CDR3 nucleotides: TGTGCCAGCTCATTTGTGGGGAGGGCCAATGAGCAGTTCTTC.

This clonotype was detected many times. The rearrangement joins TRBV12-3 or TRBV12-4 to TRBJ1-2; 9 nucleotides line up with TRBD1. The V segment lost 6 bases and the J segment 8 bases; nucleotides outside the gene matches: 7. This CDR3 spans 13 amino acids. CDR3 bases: TGTGCCAGCAGCCCCTGGACAGGGGAAGGCTACACCTTC. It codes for CASSPWTGEGYTF.

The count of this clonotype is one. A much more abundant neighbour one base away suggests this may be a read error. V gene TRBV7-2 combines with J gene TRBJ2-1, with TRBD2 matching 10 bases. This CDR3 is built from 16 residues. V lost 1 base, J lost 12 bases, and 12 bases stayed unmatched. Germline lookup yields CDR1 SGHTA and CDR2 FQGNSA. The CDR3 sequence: CASSLEGSGRIYGQFF. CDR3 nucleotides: TGTGCCAGCAGCTTAGAAGGTAGCGGGAGGATCTATGGGCAGTTCTTC.

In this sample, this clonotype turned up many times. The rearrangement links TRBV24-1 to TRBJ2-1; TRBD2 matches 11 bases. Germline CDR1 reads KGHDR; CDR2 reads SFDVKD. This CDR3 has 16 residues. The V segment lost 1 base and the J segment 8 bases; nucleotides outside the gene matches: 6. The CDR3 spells CATSDLGLAGGYEQFF. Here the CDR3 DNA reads TGTGCCACCAGTGATTTAGGGCTAGCGGGAGGTTATGAGCAGTTCTTC.

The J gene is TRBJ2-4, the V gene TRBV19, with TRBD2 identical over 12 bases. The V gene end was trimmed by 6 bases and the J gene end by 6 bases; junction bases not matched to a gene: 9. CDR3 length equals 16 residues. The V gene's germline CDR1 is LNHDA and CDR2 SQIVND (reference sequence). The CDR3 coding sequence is TGTGCCAGTAGGGAGACTAGCGGGAGCGTCGGAAACATTCAGTACTTC. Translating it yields CASRETSGSVGNIQYF. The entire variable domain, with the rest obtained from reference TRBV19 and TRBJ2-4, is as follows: DGGITQSPKYLFRKEGQNVTLSCEQNLNHDAMYWYRQDPGQGLRLIYYSQIVNDFQKGDIAEGYSVSREKKESFPLTVTSAQKNPTAFYLCASRETSGSVGNIQYFGAGTRLSVL.

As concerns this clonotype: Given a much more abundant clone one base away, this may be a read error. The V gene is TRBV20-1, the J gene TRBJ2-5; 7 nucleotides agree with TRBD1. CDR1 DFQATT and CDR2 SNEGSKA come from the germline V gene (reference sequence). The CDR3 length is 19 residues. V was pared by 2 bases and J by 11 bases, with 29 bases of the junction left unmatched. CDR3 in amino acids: CSARTYRPGQRVSGNEQYF. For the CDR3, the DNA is TGCAGTGCTAGAACCTACCGCCCGGGACAGAGGGTCTCGGGGAATGAGCAGTACTTC.

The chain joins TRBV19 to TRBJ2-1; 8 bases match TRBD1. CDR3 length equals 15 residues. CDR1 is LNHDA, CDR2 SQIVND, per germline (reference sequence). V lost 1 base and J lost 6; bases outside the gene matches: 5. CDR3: CASSIAHRGVNEQFF. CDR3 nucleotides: TGTGCCAGTAGTATAGCCCACAGGGGGGTCAATGAGCAGTTCTTC.

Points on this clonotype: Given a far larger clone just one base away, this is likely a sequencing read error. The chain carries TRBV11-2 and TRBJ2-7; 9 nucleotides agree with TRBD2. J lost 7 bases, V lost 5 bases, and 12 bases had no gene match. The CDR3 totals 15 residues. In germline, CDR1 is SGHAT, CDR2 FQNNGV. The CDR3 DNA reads TGTGCCAGCAGCGGTAGCGGGAGTGGATACAATGAGCAGTACTTC. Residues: CASSGSGSGYNEQYF.

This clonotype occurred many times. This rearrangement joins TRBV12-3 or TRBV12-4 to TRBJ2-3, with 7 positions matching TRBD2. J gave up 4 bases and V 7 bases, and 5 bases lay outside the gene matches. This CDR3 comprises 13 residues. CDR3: CASKSGGADTQYF. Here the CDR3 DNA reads TGTGCCAGCAAGAGTGGGGGGGCAGATACGCAGTATTTT.

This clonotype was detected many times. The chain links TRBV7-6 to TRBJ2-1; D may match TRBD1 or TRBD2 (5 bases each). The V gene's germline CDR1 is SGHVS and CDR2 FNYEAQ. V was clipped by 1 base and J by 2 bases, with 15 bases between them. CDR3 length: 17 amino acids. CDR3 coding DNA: TGTGCCAGCAGCTTAGGGATTGGGGGTTTGGCCTACAATGAGCAGTTCTTC. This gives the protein CASSLGIGGLAYNEQFF.

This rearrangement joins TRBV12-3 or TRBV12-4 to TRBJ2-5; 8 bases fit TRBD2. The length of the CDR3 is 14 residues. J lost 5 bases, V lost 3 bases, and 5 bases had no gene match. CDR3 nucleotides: TGTGCCAGCAGTTTGGGAGCGGGAGTCGAGACCCAGTACTTC. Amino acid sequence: CASSLGAGVETQYF.

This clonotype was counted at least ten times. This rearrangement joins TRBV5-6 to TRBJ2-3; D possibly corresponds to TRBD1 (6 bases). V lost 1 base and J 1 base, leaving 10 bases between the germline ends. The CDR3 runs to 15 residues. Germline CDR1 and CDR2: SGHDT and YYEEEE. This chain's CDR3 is CASSLITGRTDTQYF. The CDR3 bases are TGTGCCAGCAGCTTGATCACAGGGCGCACAGATACGCAGTATTTT.

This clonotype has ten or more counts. The CDR3, as DNA: TGTGCCAGCTCACCTACCGGGGGCGATGTGGGTCGCACTGAAGCTTTCTTT. Translated: CASSPTGGDVGRTEAFF. The genes are TRBV18 and TRBJ1-1; TRBD1 is a possible D gene (6 bases). The CDR3 has 17 residues. V was shortened by 3 bases and J by 4 bases, with 21 bases between the two germline ends. Germline V gene sequence: CDR1 KGHSH, CDR2 LQKENI.

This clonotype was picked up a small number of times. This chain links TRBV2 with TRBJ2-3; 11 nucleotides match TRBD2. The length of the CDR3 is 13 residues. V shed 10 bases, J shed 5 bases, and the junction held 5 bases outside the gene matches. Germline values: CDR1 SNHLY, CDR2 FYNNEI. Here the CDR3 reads CATLAGGGDTQYF. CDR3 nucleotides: TGTGCCACCTTAGCGGGAGGGGGAGATACGCAGTATTTT. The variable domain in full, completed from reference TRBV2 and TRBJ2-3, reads EPEVTQTPSHQVTQMGQEVILRCVPISNHLYFYWYRQILGQKVEFLVSFYNNEISEKSEIFDDQFSVERPDGSNFTLKIRSTKLEDSAMYFCATLAGGGDTQYFGPGTRLTVL.

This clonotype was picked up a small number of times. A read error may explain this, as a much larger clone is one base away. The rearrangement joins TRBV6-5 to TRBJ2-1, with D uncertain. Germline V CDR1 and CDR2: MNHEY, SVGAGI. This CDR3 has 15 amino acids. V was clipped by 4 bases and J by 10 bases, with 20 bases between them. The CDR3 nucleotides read TGTGCCAGCAGTTCCCGCCAGGTGCCTTCCCACGAGCAGTTCTTC. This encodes CASSSRQVPSHEQFF.

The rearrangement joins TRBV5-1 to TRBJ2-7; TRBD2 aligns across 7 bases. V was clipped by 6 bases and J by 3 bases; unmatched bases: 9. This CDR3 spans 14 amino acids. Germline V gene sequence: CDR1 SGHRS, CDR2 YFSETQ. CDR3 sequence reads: CASTHGTMSYEQYF. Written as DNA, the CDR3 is TGCGCCAGCACCCACGGGACTATGAGCTACGAGCAGTACTTC.

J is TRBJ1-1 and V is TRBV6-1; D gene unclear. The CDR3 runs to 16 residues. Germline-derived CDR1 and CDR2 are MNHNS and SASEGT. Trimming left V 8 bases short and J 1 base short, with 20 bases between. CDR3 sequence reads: CASPSFGNPQNTEAFF. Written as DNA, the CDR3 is TGTGCCAGCCCTTCATTTGGGAACCCCCAGAACACTGAAGCTTTCTTT.

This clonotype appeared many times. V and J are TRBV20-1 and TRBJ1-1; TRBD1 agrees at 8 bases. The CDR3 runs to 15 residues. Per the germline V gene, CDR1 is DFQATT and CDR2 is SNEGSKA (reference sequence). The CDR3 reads CSGSAVQGAGTEAFF. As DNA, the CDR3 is TGCAGCGGGAGTGCGGTGCAGGGGGCCGGAACTGAAGCTTTCTTT.

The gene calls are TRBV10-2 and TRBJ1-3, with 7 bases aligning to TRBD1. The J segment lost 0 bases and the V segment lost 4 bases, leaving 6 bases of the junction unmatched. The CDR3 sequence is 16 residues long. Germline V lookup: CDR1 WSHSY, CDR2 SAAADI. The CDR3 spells CASSGKDRSSGNTIYF. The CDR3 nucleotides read TGCGCCAGCAGTGGAAAGGACAGGAGCTCTGGAAACACCATATATTTT.

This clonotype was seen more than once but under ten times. CDR3 amino acids: CASSLGPSIAFF. Written as DNA, the CDR3 is TGTGCCAGCAGCTTAGGTCCGAGCATAGCTTTCTTT. The genes are TRBV11-2 and TRBJ1-1; no definite D call. The CDR3 contains 12 residues. The germline gives CDR1 SGHAT, CDR2 FQNNGV. The ends were cut back, 1 base at V and 10 bases at J, with 10 bases in the middle.

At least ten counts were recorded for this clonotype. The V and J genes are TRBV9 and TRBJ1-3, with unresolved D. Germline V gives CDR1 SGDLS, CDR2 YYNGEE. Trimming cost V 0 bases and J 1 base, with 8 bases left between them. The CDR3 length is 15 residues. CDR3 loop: CASSVEAPSGNTIYF. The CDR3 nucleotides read TGTGCCAGCAGCGTAGAAGCACCTTCTGGAAACACCATATATTTT.

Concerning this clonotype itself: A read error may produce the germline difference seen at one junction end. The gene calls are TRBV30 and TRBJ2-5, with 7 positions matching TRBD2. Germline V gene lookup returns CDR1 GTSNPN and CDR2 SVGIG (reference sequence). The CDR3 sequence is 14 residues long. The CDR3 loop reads CAWNGGGAQEAQYF. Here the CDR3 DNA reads TGTGCCTGGAACGGGGGAGGGGCCCAAGAGGCCCAGTACTTC.

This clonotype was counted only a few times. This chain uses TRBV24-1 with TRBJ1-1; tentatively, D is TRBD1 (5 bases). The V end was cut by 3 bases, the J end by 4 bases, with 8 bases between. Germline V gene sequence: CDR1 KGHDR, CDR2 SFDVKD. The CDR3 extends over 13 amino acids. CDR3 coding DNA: TGTGCCACCAGTGATATAGACAGCACTGAAGCTTTCTTT. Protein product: CATSDIDSTEAFF.

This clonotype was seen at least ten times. The CDR3 region is CASSPEAGGSYEQYF. CDR3 in DNA: TGTGCCAGCAGCCCTGAAGCGGGAGGCTCCTACGAGCAGTACTTC. The chain has TRBV7-6 and TRBJ2-7; 9 bases are shared with TRBD2. Germline CDR1 and CDR2: SGHVS and FNYEAQ. The V gene end was trimmed by 5 bases and the J gene end by 0 bases; junction bases not matched to a gene: 5. The CDR3 is 15 amino acids.

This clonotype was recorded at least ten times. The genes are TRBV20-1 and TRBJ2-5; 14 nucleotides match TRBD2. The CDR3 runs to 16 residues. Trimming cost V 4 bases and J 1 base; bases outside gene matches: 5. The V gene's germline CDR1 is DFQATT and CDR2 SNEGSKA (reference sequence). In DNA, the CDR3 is TGCAGTGCTATAACCGGACTAGCGGGAGGCCAAGAGACCCAGTACTTC. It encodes CSAITGLAGGQETQYF.